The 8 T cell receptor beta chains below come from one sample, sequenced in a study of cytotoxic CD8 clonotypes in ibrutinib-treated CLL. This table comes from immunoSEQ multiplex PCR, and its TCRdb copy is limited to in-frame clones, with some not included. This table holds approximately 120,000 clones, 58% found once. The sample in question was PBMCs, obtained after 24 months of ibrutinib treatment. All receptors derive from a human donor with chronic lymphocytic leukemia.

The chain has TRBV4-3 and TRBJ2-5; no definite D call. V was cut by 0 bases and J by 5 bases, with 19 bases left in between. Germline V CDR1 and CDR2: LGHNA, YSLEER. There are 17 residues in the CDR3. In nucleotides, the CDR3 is TGCGCCAGCAGCCAAGATCTGGTGCCCCAAAAAGGGGAGACCCAGTACTTC. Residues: CASSQDLVPQKGETQYF.

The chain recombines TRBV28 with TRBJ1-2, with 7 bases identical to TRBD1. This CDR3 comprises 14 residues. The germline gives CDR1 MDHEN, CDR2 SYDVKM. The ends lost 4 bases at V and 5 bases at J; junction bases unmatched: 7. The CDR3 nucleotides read TGTGCCAGCAGTTACCTCGGGACAGAGTATGGCTACACCTTC. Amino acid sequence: CASSYLGTEYGYTF.

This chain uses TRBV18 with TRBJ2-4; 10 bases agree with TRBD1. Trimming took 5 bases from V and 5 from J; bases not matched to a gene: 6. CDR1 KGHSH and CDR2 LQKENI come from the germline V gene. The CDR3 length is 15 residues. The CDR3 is CASSTTGGLENIQYF. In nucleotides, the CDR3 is TGTGCCAGCTCAACGACAGGGGGCTTGGAAAACATTCAGTACTTC.

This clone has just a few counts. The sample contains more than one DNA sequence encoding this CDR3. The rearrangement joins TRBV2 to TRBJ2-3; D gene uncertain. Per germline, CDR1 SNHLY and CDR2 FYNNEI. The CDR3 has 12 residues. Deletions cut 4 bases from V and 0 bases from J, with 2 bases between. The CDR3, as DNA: TGTGCCAGCAGTGGCAGCACAGATACGCAGTATTTT. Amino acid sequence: CASSGSTDTQYF.

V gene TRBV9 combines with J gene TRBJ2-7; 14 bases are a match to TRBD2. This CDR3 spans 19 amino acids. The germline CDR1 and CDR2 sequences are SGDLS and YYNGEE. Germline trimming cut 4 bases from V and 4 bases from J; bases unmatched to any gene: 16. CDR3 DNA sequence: TGTGCCAGCAGCCCCCGCGGACTAGCGGGGGGCACGACAGGGTACGAGCAGTACTTC. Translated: CASSPRGLAGGTTGYEQYF.

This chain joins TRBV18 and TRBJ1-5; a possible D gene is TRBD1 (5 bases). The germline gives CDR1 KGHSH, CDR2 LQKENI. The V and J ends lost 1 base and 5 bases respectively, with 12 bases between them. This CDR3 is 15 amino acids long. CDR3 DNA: TGTGCCAGCTCACCACTACAAGGGGAGGATCAGCCCCAGCATTTT. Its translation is CASSPLQGEDQPQHF.

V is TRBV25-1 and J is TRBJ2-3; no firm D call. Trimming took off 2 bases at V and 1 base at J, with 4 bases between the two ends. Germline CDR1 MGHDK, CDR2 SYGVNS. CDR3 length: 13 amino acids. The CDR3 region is CASSERGTDTQYF. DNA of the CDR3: TGTGCCAGCAGTGAACGGGGCACAGATACGCAGTATTTT.

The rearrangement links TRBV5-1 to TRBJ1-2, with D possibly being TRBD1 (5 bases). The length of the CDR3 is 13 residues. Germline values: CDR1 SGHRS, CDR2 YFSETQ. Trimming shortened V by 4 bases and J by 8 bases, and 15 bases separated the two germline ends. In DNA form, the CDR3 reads TGCGCCAGCAGCCAGGGACCGGGCGGAGGCTACACCTTC. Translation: CASSQGPGGGYTF.